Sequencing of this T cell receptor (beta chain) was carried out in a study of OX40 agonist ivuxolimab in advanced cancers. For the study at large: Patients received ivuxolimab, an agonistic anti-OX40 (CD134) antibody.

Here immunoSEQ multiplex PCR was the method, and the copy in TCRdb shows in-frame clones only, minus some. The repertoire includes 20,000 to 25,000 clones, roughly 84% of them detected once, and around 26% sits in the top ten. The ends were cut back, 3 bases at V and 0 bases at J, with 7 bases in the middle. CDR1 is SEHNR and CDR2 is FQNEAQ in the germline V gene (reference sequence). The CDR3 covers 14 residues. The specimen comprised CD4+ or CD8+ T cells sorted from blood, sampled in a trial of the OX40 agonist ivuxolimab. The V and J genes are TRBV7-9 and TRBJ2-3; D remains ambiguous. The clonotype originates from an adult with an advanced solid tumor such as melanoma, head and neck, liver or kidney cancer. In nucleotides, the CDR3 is TGTGCCAGCAGCTTTTTAGTTAGCACAGATACGCAGTATTTT. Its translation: CASSFLVSTDTQYF.